This TCR beta chain comes out of a study of sequential checkpoint blockade in melanoma. Turning to the study itself: Patients were randomized 1:1 to nivolumab-then-ipilimumab or ipilimumab-then-nivolumab first-line. After both sequences, patients received maintenance nivolumab.

Treatment noted: randomized to nivolumab then ipilimumab (arm A) or the reverse (arm B). No patient had prior DNA-damaging chemotherapy. PBMC sorting kept live CD3+CD8+ cells without CD19 or CD56. Generated by immunoSEQ multiplex PCR, the TCRdb table keeps only in-frame clones and is missing some. Of some 9,300 clones listed, roughly 74% are singletons. Trimming took 0 bases from V and 11 from J, leaving 19 bases between them. Germline V gene sequence: CDR1 LNHNV, CDR2 YYDKDF (reference sequence). The CDR3 loop spans 15 amino acids. The sample consisted of CD8+ T cells sorted from blood (inferred from file names), taken from a patient given nivolumab and ipilimumab in sequence. V is TRBV15 and J is TRBJ2-5; tentatively, D is TRBD2 (6 bases). This clonotype originated in a human donor with melanoma. The CDR3 bases are TGTGCCACCAGCAGAGATCTCCAGGCCGGGGGTGAGCAGTACTTC. Amino acids: CATSRDLQAGGEQYF.